A selection of T cell receptor beta chains follows, all from one sample in a study of T cells in Graves' hyperthyroidism and ophthalmopathy. TCRdb used MiXCR to reprocess the multiplex PCR reads, holding one entry per CDR3 protein. Among around 580,000 distinct CDR3 sequences listed, 16% were seen once. The material sequenced was blood. The receptors derive from a young woman with Graves' hyperthyroidism. CDR3s include the opening cysteine and the closing phenylalanine or tryptophan. The D gene is left open where the match is weak. Size values are once, few and many counts, or a class for expanded clones, and some rows have none.

>15|many|TRBV11-1|TRBJ1-1|.
TGTGCCAGCAGCAAAGACGGTCTACCGAACACTGAAGCTTTCTTT
CASSKDGLPNTEAFF
>12|many|TRBV28|TRBJ2-1|.
TGTGCCAGCAGCCCCCAGATCATTGAGCAGTTCTTC
CASSPQIIEQFF
>15|.|TRBV9|TRBJ1-5|TRBD1
TGTGCCAGCAGCGTAGGGGGACAGCTCAATCAGCCCCAGCATTTT
CASSVGGQLNQPQHF
>17|.|TRBV12-5|TRBJ1-5|TRBD1
TGTGCTAGTGGTTTGGCGCTCCTCGGACAGGTCAATCAGCCCCAGCATTTT
CASGLALLGQVNQPQHF
>15|.|TRBV18|TRBJ1-5|.
TGTGCCAGCTCAGCCGGACAGTTGGACAATCAGCCCCAGCATTTT
CASSAGQLDNQPQHF
>14|many|TRBV5-5|TRBJ1-1|.
TGTGCCAGCAGCGGAGCCCGGGGAGTGAATGAAGCTTTCTTT
CASSGARGVNEAFF
>14|many|TRBV6-6|TRBJ2-7|TRBD2
TGTGCCAGCAGTTACACCCGGGAGGCCTACGAGCAGTACTTC
CASSYTREAYEQYF
>14|few|TRBV4-1|TRBJ2-5|.
TGCGCCAGCAGCCAAGAGAACATCGGAGAGACCCAGTACTTC
CASSQENIGETQYF
>11|few|TRBV28|TRBJ1-5|.
TGTGCCAGCAGTCGAAATCAGCCCCAGCATTTT
CASSRNQPQHF
>16|.|TRBV12-3/TRBV12-4|TRBJ2-6|.
TGTGCCAGCAGTTTGGAGGGACTCTCTGGGGCCAACGTCCTGACTTTC
CASSLEGLSGANVLTF
>16|few|TRBV3-1|TRBJ1-4|TRBD1
TGTGCCAGCAGCCCAGGTCGGGACAGGGTTGGTGAAAAACTGTTTTTT
CASSPGRDRVGEKLFF
>15|many|TRBV20-1|TRBJ1-1|.
TGCAGTGGTTTGGGGCCAGGGGCCCTGAACACTGAAGCTTTCTTT
CSGLGPGALNTEAFF
>17|.|TRBV24-1|TRBJ2-3|.
TGTGCCACCAGTGATTTGTGGGACCGCTCTGGGGCAGATACGCAGTATTTT
CATSDLWDRSGADTQYF
>14|many|TRBV12-3/TRBV12-4|TRBJ1-5|.
TGTGCCAGCCAAGGTCCACAGGGAGGGCAGCCCCAGCATTTT
CASQGPQGGQPQHF
>14|.|TRBV24-1|TRBJ2-7|.
TGTGCCACCAGTGATGCCATCAGGTTTGACGAGCAGTACTTC
CATSDAIRFDEQYF
>12|many|TRBV27|TRBJ1-5|.
TGTGCCAGCGGGAACGAAGAGCAGCCCCAGCATTTT
CASGNEEQPQHF
>14|many|TRBV5-1|TRBJ2-7|TRBD2
TGCGCCAGCAGCGAGGGACTAGCGGGAGCCGAGCAGTACTTC
CASSEGLAGAEQYF
>13|.|TRBV24-1|TRBJ2-2|.
TGTGCCACCTCGGATCCTAAGGCCGGGGAGCTGTTTTTT
CATSDPKAGELFF
>15|many|TRBV5-1|TRBJ2-7|TRBD2
TGCGCCAGCAGCACTAAAGCGGGGGACGCCTACGAGCAGTACTTC
CASSTKAGDAYEQYF
>15|.|TRBV20-1|TRBJ2-1|.
TGCAGTGCTAGAGATCCGGGACAAGATTACAATGAGCAGTTCTTC
CSARDPGQDYNEQFF
>16|.|TRBV15|TRBJ1-3|.
TGTGCCACCAGCAGAGATCTAATCCTAATGGGGAACACCATATATTTT
CATSRDLILMGNTIYF
>15|many|TRBV6-1|TRBJ2-6|.
TGTGCCAGCAGTATCAAGGGGCGAGGGGCCAACGTCCTGACTTTC
CASSIKGRGANVLTF
>13|.|TRBV15|TRBJ1-2|.
TGTGCCACCAGCAGAGTAGGCCGATATGGCTACACCTTC
CATSRVGRYGYTF
>14|few|TRBV30|TRBJ2-3|.
TGTGCCTGGAGTAAACTCGGCCTGGCAGATACGCAGTATTTT
CAWSKLGLADTQYF
>18|many|TRBV7-2|TRBJ2-3|TRBD2
TGTGCCAGCAGCCGTCTTCCCTGGGGGGGACGTGTAGCAGATACGCAGTATTTT
CASSRLPWGGRVADTQYF
>16|many|TRBV27|TRBJ2-7|.
TGTGCCAGCAGTTTGTCCTGGCCCGACCTTGGGTACGAGCAGTACTTC
CASSLSWPDLGYEQYF
>15|.|TRBV30|TRBJ1-5|.
TGTGCCTGGAGTGTACTCGGATATGGGGGGCAGCCCCAGCATTTT
CAWSVLGYGGQPQHF